This TCR beta chain was captured by sequencing in a study of shared clonotypes between healthy human individuals. Study details: Used for every donor were three CD4 naive, three CD4 memory, two CD8 naive and one CD8 memory plate.

In the naive CD8 group, cells lacked CD45RO and were positively selected for CCR7, so terminally differentiated effector memory CD45RA+ cells were left out. The J segment lost 5 bases and the V segment lost 7 bases, leaving 6 bases of the junction unmatched. The germline V gene has CDR1 MNHEY and CDR2 SMNVEV (reference sequence). This CDR3 is built from 14 residues. Using immunoSEQ multiplex PCR, the repertoire was profiled, and TCRdb retains in-frame clones only, with some absent. The data contain about 650,000 clones, just under 97% of them singletons. V usage is TRBV27 and J usage is TRBJ2-1; 9 bases match TRBD2. The receptor comes from a woman in her 30s in good health. Sequencing was carried out using naive CD8+ T cells sorted from blood. In DNA, the CDR3 is TGTGCCAGCACAGGGACTAGCAGACACAATGAGCAGTTCTTC. Protein: CASTGTSRHNEQFF.